Shown below are 28 T cell receptor beta chains from a single sample sequenced in a study of naive and memory T cell subsets. Two oligonucleotides, mixed equimolar, formed the beta constant-region primer covering TRBC1 and TRBC2. The ligated cDNA underwent four PCR rounds using SP2 and nested alpha and beta constant-region primers. In TCRdb, the UMI-ligation and nested PCR reads were re-called with MiXCR into one record per CDR3 protein. The sample includes tens of thousands of distinct CDR3 sequences, around 8.8% seen only once; the top ten take 22%. Specimen: central memory CD8+ T cells from blood. These receptors were taken from a human donor in good health.

This clonotype was detected many times. This rearrangement joins TRBV19 to TRBJ2-7; no clear D gene. CDR3 length: 13 amino acids. Germline values: CDR1 LNHDA, CDR2 SQIVND (reference sequence). V dropped 5 bases and J dropped 3 bases, with 11 bases sitting between them. Written as DNA, the CDR3 is TGTGCCAGTAGTGGAGACGGATTCTACGAGCAGTACTTC. This translates into CASSGDGFYEQYF.

This sequence joins TRBV2 and TRBJ2-1; 8 bases align to TRBD1. CDR1 and CDR2 (germline): SNHLY, FYNNEI. This CDR3 is 14 amino acids long. V lost 7 bases and J lost 4; bases outside the gene matches: 6. The CDR3 coding sequence is TGTGCCAGCACCACGGGACAGGTTTACAATGAGCAGTTCTTC. Its translation is CASTTGQVYNEQFF.

This clonotype was picked up a small number of times. V usage is TRBV24-1 and J usage is TRBJ2-1; D is perhaps TRBD2 (7 bases). The CDR3 totals 14 residues. Germline V gene lookup returns CDR1 KGHDR and CDR2 SFDVKD. V was shortened by 10 bases and J by 7 bases, with 19 bases between the two germline ends. CDR3 bases: TGTGCCACGAAGCCTGGGGGGGCAGAGAATGAGCAGTTCTTC. Its translation is CATKPGGAENEQFF.

This clonotype has ten or more counts. The chain joins TRBV27 to TRBJ2-5; TRBD2 matches 10 bases. Looked up from germline, CDR1 is MNHEY and CDR2 is SMNVEV (reference sequence). CDR3 length: 16 amino acids. The V segment lost 2 bases and the J segment 2 bases; nucleotides outside the gene matches: 5. CDR3 in amino acids: CASSLTLAGRQETQYF. The CDR3 bases are TGTGCCAGCAGTTTAACACTAGCGGGACGGCAAGAGACCCAGTACTTC.

This clonotype was picked up a small number of times. The chain recombines TRBV11-2 with TRBJ2-3, with TRBD2 matching over 12 bases. This CDR3 has 16 amino acids. Trimming at V came to 3 bases and at J to 5 bases, leaving 6 bases not matched to a gene. The germline gives CDR1 SGHAT, CDR2 FQNNGV. CDR3 residues: CASSLLAGGPRDTQYF. In DNA, the CDR3 is TGTGCCAGCAGCTTGCTAGCGGGAGGGCCGAGAGATACGCAGTATTTT.

The chain combines TRBV15 with TRBJ2-1; D gene uncertain. The CDR3 is made up of 12 amino acids. Trimming took off 0 bases at V and 8 bases at J, with 5 bases between the two ends. Germline V gene sequence: CDR1 LNHNV, CDR2 YYDKDF (reference sequence). The CDR3, as DNA: TGTGCCACCAGCAGAGATTTCGATGAGCAGTTCTTC. Translated: CATSRDFDEQFF.

The genes are TRBV18 and TRBJ2-7; 9 bases map to TRBD1. Germline V CDR1 and CDR2: KGHSH, LQKENI. With V trimmed by 4 bases and J by 4 bases, 8 bases remained unmatched. This CDR3 comprises 15 residues. CDR3 in DNA: TGTGCCAGCTCACAGCCGGGACAGGGTATATACGAGCAGTACTTC. Translating gives CASSQPGQGIYEQYF.

The chain recombines TRBV12-3 or TRBV12-4 with TRBJ2-1; D gene unclear. This CDR3 is 12 amino acids long. Deletions cut 6 bases from V and 4 bases from J, with 7 bases between. The CDR3 DNA reads TGTGCCAGCAGCTCCACGTACAATGAGCAGTTCTTC. Protein: CASSSTYNEQFF.

The sample holds a few counts of this clonotype. The genes are TRBV7-9 and TRBJ1-5, with D perhaps matching TRBD1 (6 bases). V lost 5 bases and J 0 bases, leaving 26 bases between the germline ends. This CDR3 is built from 20 residues. Germline values: CDR1 SEHNR, CDR2 FQNEAQ (reference sequence). CDR3 coding DNA: TGTGCCAGCAGCCCCCGACAGGAAAACCGCTCCCTGTATAGCAATCAGCCCCAGCATTTT. Translating it yields CASSPRQENRSLYSNQPQHF.

This clonotype was detected ten times or more. V is TRBV20-1 and J is TRBJ2-7, with 7 bases matching TRBD2. CDR3 length: 17 residues. Germline assignment: CDR1 DFQATT and CDR2 SNEGSKA (reference sequence). V gave up 1 base and J gave up 0 bases; unmatched junction bases: 12. For the CDR3, the DNA is TGCAGTGCTAGAGGGACCCTAGCGGAGCACATCTCCTACGAGCAGTACTTC. It is translated as CSARGTLAEHISYEQYF.

This clonotype was counted between two and nine times. The chain carries TRBV20-1 and TRBJ2-1; D is unclear. The CDR3 is 14 residues long. Trimming took off 4 bases at V and 6 bases at J, with 16 bases between the two ends. Per germline, CDR1 DFQATT and CDR2 SNEGSKA (reference sequence). The CDR3 reads CSANHFNPSNEQFF. The CDR3 nucleotides read TGCAGTGCTAATCACTTCAACCCTTCCAATGAGCAGTTCTTC.

Ten or more counts support this clonotype. This chain links TRBV4-1 with TRBJ2-3; no definite D call. Deletions cut 1 base from V and 7 bases from J, with 6 bases between. The germline CDR1 and CDR2 sequences are MGHRA and YSYEKL. This CDR3 spans 12 amino acids. CDR3 DNA sequence: TGCGCCAGCAGCCAAGGAGAAAATACGCAGTATTTT. It yields the protein CASSQGENTQYF.

By its share, this clonotype is medium-sized (0.01 to 0.1%). V is TRBV27 and J is TRBJ2-7; no clear D. V was trimmed by 5 bases and J by 1 base, leaving 12 bases between them. Germline V gives CDR1 MNHEY, CDR2 SMNVEV (reference sequence). The CDR3 covers 14 residues. The CDR3 DNA follows: TGTGCCAGCAGTCCCAGCGTGGGGTCCTACGAGCAGTACTTC. It codes for CASSPSVGSYEQYF.

This sequence joins TRBV23-1 and TRBJ2-7, with no clear D. Being an ORF, TRBV23-1 has a function that is uncertain. Trimming stripped 1 base from V and 3 bases from J, with 7 bases between. There are 13 residues in the CDR3. The CDR3 bases are TGCGCCAGCAGTCAATTGGTTGGCTACGAGCAGTACTTC. This gives the protein CASSQLVGYEQYF.

The chain links TRBV4-1 to TRBJ2-3, with 7 bases that match TRBD2. V was pared by 10 bases and J by 0 bases, with 7 bases of the junction left unmatched. This CDR3 comprises 14 residues. Per germline, CDR1 MGHRA and CDR2 YSYEKL. The CDR3 sequence: CATRGAGSTDTQYF. In DNA form, the CDR3 reads TGCGCCACCCGGGGAGCGGGAAGCACAGATACGCAGTATTTT.

This clonotype appeared a few times. This chain joins TRBV10-1 and TRBJ2-3, with D tentatively TRBD2 (5 bases). Germline V gene sequence: CDR1 WNHNN, CDR2 SYGVQD (reference sequence). The CDR3 runs to 14 residues. Trimming pared 5 bases from V and 1 base from J, leaving 10 bases between. The CDR3 region is CASSREGGTDTQYF. CDR3 DNA sequence: TGCGCCAGCAGTAGAGAGGGAGGCACAGATACGCAGTATTTT.

As DNA, the CDR3 is TGTGCCAGCAGTGACGGGACTAGCGACTACAATGAGCAGTTCTTC. Translated, it gives CASSDGTSDYNEQFF. The genes are TRBV6-4 and TRBJ2-1, with 10 bases aligning to TRBD2. Trimming took 2 bases from V and 3 from J; bases not matched to a gene: 1. Germline values: CDR1 MRHNA, CDR2 SNTAGT. The CDR3 spans 15 residues.

The sample holds many counts of this clonotype. The chain joins TRBV7-2 to TRBJ2-7; 9 nucleotides match TRBD2. The V gene end was trimmed by 2 bases and the J gene end by 4 bases; junction bases not matched to a gene: 3. The CDR3 length is 14 residues. Per germline, CDR1 SGHTA and CDR2 FQGNSA. The CDR3 region has the DNA TGTGCCAGCAGCTTAACTAGCGGGTCTTACGAGCAGTACTTC. Its protein product is CASSLTSGSYEQYF.

The chain has TRBV6-1 and TRBJ2-7; the D call may be TRBD1 or TRBD2 (5 bases each). The length of the CDR3 is 16 residues. The germline gives CDR1 MNHNS, CDR2 SASEGT. Trimming pared 1 base from V and 1 base from J, leaving 14 bases between. The CDR3 DNA reads TGTGCCAGCAGTGAAGAGGTCGGGACGGCATCCTACGAGCAGTACTTC. This sequence encodes CASSEEVGTASYEQYF.

This clonotype occurred a few times. The CDR3 nucleotides read TGTGCCAGTAGTATGACAATATCACAAGAGACCCAGTACTTC. This codes for CASSMTISQETQYF. The chain carries TRBV19 and TRBJ2-5; D not certain. The germline V and J ends were trimmed by 3 bases and 2 bases, with 10 bases remaining between them. CDR1 and CDR2 from the germline V gene are LNHDA and SQIVND (reference sequence). This CDR3 spans 14 amino acids.

The table lists this clonotype with many counts. This sequence joins TRBV20-1 and TRBJ2-1, with 8 bases that match TRBD2. Trimming removed 6 bases from V and 2 bases from J; junction bases left unmatched: 9. The CDR3 is 15 amino acids. CDR1 is DFQATT and CDR2 is SNEGSKA in the germline V gene (reference sequence). CDR3 protein: CSAKGPGGPYNEQFF. The CDR3 DNA reads as TGCAGTGCAAAAGGACCGGGAGGGCCCTACAATGAGCAGTTCTTC.

This clonotype has just a few counts. V gene TRBV11-2 combines with J gene TRBJ2-1; TRBD2 is a possible D gene (6 bases). Between the trimmed V and J ends, which lost 4 bases and 4 bases, there was a span of 17 bases. The CDR3 loop spans 16 amino acids. The germline gives CDR1 SGHAT, CDR2 FQNNGV. DNA of the CDR3: TGTGCCAGCAGCTCGGCAGGGAGGAGTACATACAATGAGCAGTTCTTC. This translates into CASSSAGRSTYNEQFF.

In its sample, this clonotype ranks as medium-sized. This chain links TRBV12-3 or TRBV12-4 with TRBJ2-1, with a weak D call TRBD2 (5 bases). V was shortened by 8 bases and J by 9 bases, with 11 bases between the two germline ends. The CDR3 has 11 residues. As DNA, the CDR3 is TGTGCCAGCCTCCACGCGGGTGAGCAGTTCTTC. Protein product: CASLHAGEQFF.

This clonotype was seen at least ten times. This chain joins TRBV28 and TRBJ2-2, with 10 bases matching TRBD1. With V trimmed by 7 bases and J by 3 bases, 5 bases remained unmatched. The length of the CDR3 is 15 residues. Germline CDR1 is MDHEN and CDR2 is SYDVKM. The CDR3 sequence: CASNYGTGDTGELFF. DNA of the CDR3: TGTGCCAGCAACTACGGGACAGGGGACACCGGGGAGCTGTTTTTT.

By sample fraction, this clonotype is medium-sized. The CDR3 loop reads CASSILGTSGRSSYNEQFF. DNA of the CDR3: TGTGCCAGTAGTATCTTAGGGACTAGCGGACGAAGCTCCTACAATGAGCAGTTCTTC. The chain has TRBV19 and TRBJ2-1, with 11 positions matching TRBD2. Germline lookup yields CDR1 LNHDA and CDR2 SQIVND (reference sequence). This CDR3 is built from 19 residues. Trimming at V came to 3 bases and at J to 0 bases, leaving 10 bases not matched to a gene. The complete variable domain, with remaining parts taken from reference TRBV19 and TRBJ2-1, reads DGGITQSPKYLFRKEGQNVTLSCEQNLNHDAMYWYRQDPGQGLRLIYYSQIVNDFQKGDIAEGYSVSREKKESFPLTVTSAQKNPTAFYLCASSILGTSGRSSYNEQFFGPGTRLTVL.

This clonotype was counted ten times or more. This chain uses TRBV11-2 with TRBJ2-7; TRBD2 matches at 7 bases. V lost 2 bases, J lost 3 bases, and 7 bases stayed unmatched. The CDR3 is 15 amino acids. Germline lookup yields CDR1 SGHAT and CDR2 FQNNGV. The chain's CDR3 is CASSLSGGWGYEQYF. CDR3 nucleotide sequence: TGTGCCAGCAGCTTATCGGGAGGTTGGGGCTACGAGCAGTACTTC.

This clonotype showed up many times. This chain links TRBV15 with TRBJ2-7; TRBD2 agrees at 8 bases. Per germline, CDR1 LNHNV and CDR2 YYDKDF (reference sequence). This CDR3 spans 15 amino acids. Trimming cost V 1 base and J 9 bases; bases outside gene matches: 11. This CDR3 reads CATSRGTSSLGLQYF. CDR3 coding DNA: TGTGCCACCAGCAGAGGGACTAGCAGTTTGGGGCTGCAGTACTTC.

Turning to this clonotype: One base away lies a much larger clone, so this may be a sequencing read error. V gene TRBV5-1 combines with J gene TRBJ2-3, with a possible D match to TRBD2 (6 bases). The CDR3 has 16 amino acids. Germline V gene lookup returns CDR1 SGHRS and CDR2 YFSETQ. This CDR3 reads CTSSLENPGGTDTQYF. CDR3 coding DNA: TGCACCAGCAGCTTGGAAAACCCGGGGGGCACAGATACGCAGTATTTT.